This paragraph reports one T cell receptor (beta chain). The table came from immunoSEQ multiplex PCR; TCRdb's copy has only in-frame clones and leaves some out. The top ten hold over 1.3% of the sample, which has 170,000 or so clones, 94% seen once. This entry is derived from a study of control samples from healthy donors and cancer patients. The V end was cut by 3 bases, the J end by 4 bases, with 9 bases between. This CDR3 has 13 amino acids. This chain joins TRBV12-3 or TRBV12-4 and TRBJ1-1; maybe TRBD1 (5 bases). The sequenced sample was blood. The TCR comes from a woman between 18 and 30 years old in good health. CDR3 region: CASSLTDSTEAFF. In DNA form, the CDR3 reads TGTGCCAGCAGTTTGACTGACAGCACTGAAGCTTTCTTT.